The rows below give T cell receptor beta chains drawn from one sample of a study of blood T cell repertoires in COVID-19. Clones were read by immunoSEQ multiplex PCR, and TCRdb kept only the in-frame ones, dropping some. The sample holds fewer than 250,000 clones, over 75% seen once. Input material: peripheral blood. Source of these receptors: a man aged 50-59 years with COVID-19, enrolled during active disease. Both conserved end residues are part of each CDR3. The D gene is left open where the match is weak. Some rows have no size entry. The others give once, few or many, or a class for an expanded clone.

v_gene,d_gene,abundance,j_gene,len,CDR3aa,CDR3nt
TRBV30,-,-,TRBJ1-3,14,CAWAPAGSGNTIYF,TGTGCCTGGGCTCCGGCAGGCTCTGGAAACACCATATATTTT
TRBV15,TRBD1,-,TRBJ2-3,16,CATSIPTGGYVDTQYF,TGTGCCACCAGCATCCCGACAGGGGGCTACGTTGATACGCAGTATTTT
TRBV27,TRBD2,-,TRBJ2-3,13,CASSLTGGDTQYF,TGTGCCAGCAGTTTAACGGGGGGGGATACGCAGTATTTT
TRBV7-9,-,once,TRBJ1-5,12,CASSLAPGPQHF,TGTGCCAGCAGCTTAGCCCCAGGGCCCCAGCATTTT
TRBV4-1,-,-,TRBJ2-7,15,CASSQGLGASYEQYF,TGCGCCAGCAGCCAAGGATTGGGAGCAAGCTACGAGCAGTACTTC
TRBV18,TRBD1,few,TRBJ2-7,15,CASSPEDRGGYEQYF,TGTGCCAGCTCACCCGAGGACAGGGGAGGATACGAGCAGTACTTC
TRBV5-5,-,-,TRBJ1-4,13,CASSLVLGGFALF,TGTGCCAGCAGCTTGGTCTTGGGGGGGTTTGCCCTTTTT
TRBV6-5,-,-,TRBJ1-2,14,CASSEGRANYGYTF,TGTGCCAGCTCGGAGGGCAGGGCTAACTATGGCTACACCTTC
TRBV18,TRBD1,-,TRBJ1-2,18,CASSPRRGTGQANYGYTF,TGTGCCAGCTCACCAAGGAGGGGTACGGGACAGGCTAACTATGGCTACACCTTC
TRBV7-9,-,once,TRBJ1-2,15,CASSLLVQGPYGYTF,TGTGCCAGCAGCTTACTGGTGCAGGGGCCCTATGGCTACACCTTC
TRBV7-6,-,-,TRBJ1-4,15,CASSLTTVTNEKLFF,TGTGCCAGCAGCTTAACGACAGTGACTAATGAAAAACTGTTTTTT
TRBV12-3/TRBV12-4,TRBD2,once,TRBJ2-5,13,CASRLAGEETQYF,TGTGCCAGCAGACTAGCGGGGGAAGAGACCCAGTACTTC
TRBV5-6,TRBD1,-,TRBJ2-5,14,CASSLGQGAETQYF,TGTGCCAGCAGCTTGGGACAGGGGGCTGAGACCCAGTACTTC
TRBV24-1,TRBD2,-,TRBJ2-1,17,CATSDISTSGGAHEQFF,TGTGCCACCAGTGATATCTCAACTAGCGGGGGGGCCCATGAGCAGTTCTTC
TRBV9,TRBD2,-,TRBJ2-1,16,CASSGRGGAHYNEQFF,TGTGCCAGCAGCGGGCGCGGGGGGGCCCATTACAATGAGCAGTTCTTC
TRBV5-1,TRBD1,few,TRBJ1-4,17,CASSVQGAGATNEKLFF,TGCGCCAGCAGCGTCCAGGGGGCGGGTGCAACTAATGAAAAACTGTTTTTT
TRBV6-5,TRBD1,-,TRBJ1-3,15,CASSQRTGDGNTIYF,TGTGCCAGCAGCCAAAGGACAGGGGACGGAAACACCATATATTTT
TRBV13,TRBD2,-,TRBJ2-3,17,CARSSPGRGGASDTQYF,TGTGCCCGCAGCTCACCAGGGCGGGGGGGCGCGTCAGATACGCAGTATTTT
TRBV27,-,-,TRBJ1-2,15,CASSRTVGANYGYTF,TGTGCCAGCAGTCGAACAGTGGGAGCTAACTATGGCTACACCTTC
TRBV11-2,TRBD1,-,TRBJ1-2,14,CASRMTGLVYGYTF,TGTGCCAGCAGGATGACAGGGCTGGTCTATGGCTACACCTTC
TRBV28,TRBD1,-,TRBJ1-1,14,CASTLDRGGTEAFF,TGTGCCAGCACCTTGGACAGGGGGGGCACTGAAGCTTTCTTT
TRBV10-3,-,-,TRBJ1-2,13,CATISGSHYGYTF,TGTGCCACCATTTCCGGGTCTCACTATGGCTACACCTTC
TRBV6-1,-,-,TRBJ2-1,16,CASSAATGLGHNEQFF,TGTGCCAGCAGTGCCGCTACGGGGTTGGGTCACAATGAGCAGTTCTTC
TRBV6-5,-,-,TRBJ1-1,12,CASRNEPGEAFF,TGTGCCAGCAGGAATGAACCAGGCGAAGCTTTCTTT
TRBV27,TRBD2,-,TRBJ2-1,15,CASRPGGVTYNEQFF,TGTGCCAGCAGGCCCGGGGGGGTAACCTACAATGAGCAGTTCTTC
TRBV6-1,TRBD2,-,TRBJ2-7,17,CASSVALAGESSYEQYF,TGTGCCAGCAGTGTTGCGCTAGCGGGAGAGAGCTCCTACGAGCAGTACTTC
TRBV13,-,-,TRBJ2-2,17,CASSLGLFPGNTGELFF,TGTGCCAGCAGCTTAGGACTATTCCCGGGGAACACCGGGGAGCTGTTTTTT
TRBV21-1,-,few,TRBJ1-5,20,CASSRSRAETVLRSNQPQHF,TGTGCCAGCAGCAGGTCCAGGGCGGAAACGGTTTTGAGGAGCAATCAGCCCCAGCATTTT
TRBV28,-,once,TRBJ1-4,13,CASSMMQVEKLFF,TGTGCCAGCAGCATGATGCAGGTTGAAAAACTGTTTTTT
TRBV19,TRBD2,-,TRBJ2-1,15,CASSRLAGSYNEQFF,TGTGCCAGTAGTCGACTAGCGGGTTCCTACAATGAGCAGTTCTTC
TRBV18,-,-,TRBJ2-7,15,CASSPPRAARYEQYF,TGTGCCAGCTCACCACCGAGGGCAGCACGCTACGAGCAGTACTTC
TRBV4-1,-,-,TRBJ1-6,15,CASSQARELNSPLHF,TGCGCCAGCAGCCAAGCTCGAGAGCTTAATTCACCCCTCCACTTT
TRBV12-3/TRBV12-4,-,-,TRBJ1-3,12,CASSAGRTLIYF,TGTGCCAGCAGTGCCGGGAGGACGCTCATATATTTT
TRBV3-1/TRBV3-2,-,once,TRBJ1-2,15,CASSQGTGPNYGYTF,TGTGCCAGCAGCCAAGGCACAGGTCCTAACTATGGCTACACCTTC
TRBV19,-,-,TRBJ2-2,15,CASSRSGANTGELFF,TGTGCCAGTAGTAGGTCAGGGGCGAACACCGGGGAGCTGTTTTTT
TRBV12-1,-,once,TRBJ2-7,18,CASSSPSGGQPTPYEQYF,TGTGCCAGCAGCTCGCCAAGTGGAGGACAGCCGACTCCCTACGAGCAGTACTTC
TRBV6-5,TRBD1,-,TRBJ1-2,14,CASSTGTGGTGYTF,TGTGCCAGCAGTACCGGGACAGGGGGTACGGGCTACACCTTC